This T cell receptor beta chain was identified in a study of T-cell memory formation after mild COVID-19. Study background: For the most part, TCR clusters were specific to one donor.

TCRdb fed the 5' RACE reads into MiXCR, producing one record per CDR3 protein. The data hold more than 300,000 distinct CDR3 sequences, with approximately 14% observed a single time. Study-wide points: CD4/CD8 balance held among clones contracting day 15 to 85, and later expanders leaned CD4+. Proof of SARS-CoV-2 specificity was absent for the second-wave clones that crested on day 37. The finding that pre-infection memory included some responding clones suggested that cross-reactive memory joined.

This clonotype was detected ten times or more. Antigen unknown. The length of the CDR3 is 13 residues. Germline-derived CDR1 and CDR2 are SGHTA and FQGTGA. With 5 bases removed from V and 2 bases from J, the gap between germline ends came to 8 bases. The specimen was PBMCs or a T cell subset sorted from them (not recorded which). The TCR comes from a man between 18 and 35 years old who had mild COVID-19 (a few samples of this study predate the infection). Cell type and time point are not known. J is TRBJ2-3 and V is TRBV7-3; maybe TRBD1 (5 bases). The CDR3 DNA reads TGTGCCAGCAGCCTAGGACACACAGATACGCAGTATTTT. Its protein product is CASSLGHTDTQYF.